The next 23 T cell receptor beta chains were all read from a single sample in a study of molecular identifiers for immune sequencing clone quantification. TCRdb re-called the PCR reads with MiXCR, one entry per CDR3 protein. The sample has roughly 630,000 distinct CDR3 sequences, 25% seen once. Sequenced: naive CD8+ T cells from blood, with Jurkat cell RNA spiked in. Subset meaning: FACS-sorted CD8+CD4-CCR7+CD45RA+ naive T cells. These TCRs come from a human donor in good health. Some libraries in this study had Jurkat cell RNA spiked in.

This clonotype was observed a handful of times. V usage is TRBV4-1 and J usage is TRBJ2-2; no firm D call. Germline V gene lookup returns CDR1 MGHRA and CDR2 YSYEKL. Deletions cut 4 bases from V and 5 bases from J, with 8 bases between. The CDR3 consists of 13 residues. The CDR3 loop is CASSPTQTGELFF. The CDR3 DNA reads as TGCGCCAGCAGCCCTACCCAAACCGGGGAGCTGTTTTTT.

Regarding this clonotype: This clone may be a read error of a much larger clone one base away. V and J are TRBV30 and TRBJ1-3; D gene unclear. This CDR3 comprises 13 residues. Germline CDR1 is GTSNPN and CDR2 is SVGIG (reference sequence). The CDR3 protein is CAWMTFSGNTMYF. The CDR3 nucleotides read TGTGCCTGGATGACATTCTCTGGAAACACCATGTATTTT. The full variable domain, in which reference TRBV30 and TRBJ1-3 provide the parts outside the CDR3, is SQTIHQWPATLVQPVGSPLSLECTVEGTSNPNLYWYRQAAGRGLQLLFYSVGIGQISSEVPQNLSASRPQDRQFILSSKKLLLSDSGFYLCAWMTFSGNTMYFGEGSWLTVV.

A few counts support this clonotype. This rearrangement joins TRBV20-1 to TRBJ2-7; 12 nucleotides line up with TRBD2. This CDR3 has 16 amino acids. The junction had 9 bases not matched to a gene; V was cut back by 4 bases and J by 2 bases. Germline-derived CDR1 and CDR2 are DFQATT and SNEGSKA (reference sequence). CDR3: CSAKGLAGPPTYEQYF. The CDR3 bases are TGCAGTGCTAAGGGACTAGCGGGTCCACCTACCTACGAGCAGTACTTC.

The chain couples TRBV12-3 or TRBV12-4 to TRBJ2-3; 11 bases fit TRBD2. The V and J ends lost 8 bases and 0 bases, in that order; junction bases with no gene match: 4. The CDR3 covers 15 residues. In DNA form, the CDR3 reads TGTGCCAGCGGGGGACTAGCGGAGAGCACAGATACGCAGTATTTT. Residues: CASGGLAESTDTQYF.

This clonotype was seen repeatedly, ten times or more. The chain is built from TRBV28 and TRBJ1-5, with TRBD1 as a possible D gene (5 bases). CDR1 MDHEN and CDR2 SYDVKM come from the germline V gene. With 2 bases removed from V and 3 bases from J, the gap between germline ends came to 11 bases. CDR3 length equals 15 residues. CDR3 coding DNA: TGTGCCAGCAGTTTAAGCGCAGGGTACAATCAGCCCCAGCATTTT. This encodes CASSLSAGYNQPQHF.

This chain links TRBV6-2 or TRBV6-3 with TRBJ2-1; D may be TRBD1 (6 bases). Germline assignment: CDR1 MNHEY and CDR2 SVGEGT. V lost 6 bases to trimming and J lost 6 bases, with 9 bases between them. The CDR3 totals 12 residues. The CDR3 sequence: CASRIGGNEQFF. In nucleotides, the CDR3 is TGTGCCAGCAGGATAGGGGGCAATGAGCAGTTCTTC.

This clonotype was detected a few times. The chain recombines TRBV11-2 with TRBJ2-7, with D hard to call. This CDR3 contains 18 residues. Trimming removed 3 bases from V and 0 bases from J, with 21 bases in between. Germline V lookup: CDR1 SGHAT, CDR2 FQNNGV. The CDR3 reads CASSFNSGVGHLSYEQYF. The CDR3, as DNA: TGTGCCAGCAGCTTCAATTCTGGCGTCGGGCATCTCTCCTACGAGCAGTACTTC.

With respect to this clonotype: A single base separates this from a much larger clone, so it may be a read error. The V gene is TRBV6-6, the J gene TRBJ1-5; possible D gene TRBD1, 5 bases. This CDR3 comprises 17 residues. From germline, CDR1 is MNHNY and CDR2 SVGAGI (reference sequence). Trimming took off 11 bases at V and 8 bases at J, with 31 bases between the two ends. CDR3 sequence (DNA): TGTGCCGGCACCACGGAAGCAACATGGGGGACTAGGAAGCCCCAGCATTTT. Translating gives CAGTTEATWGTRKPQHF.

This clonotype was detected many times. J is TRBJ2-2 and V is TRBV14; no firm D call. CDR3 length equals 16 residues. Germline V gene lookup returns CDR1 SGHDN and CDR2 FVKESK. The V end was cut by 0 bases, the J end by 0 bases, with 8 bases between. This chain's CDR3 is CASSQDYRANTGELFF. The CDR3 DNA reads as TGTGCCAGCAGCCAAGATTATAGAGCGAACACCGGGGAGCTGTTTTTT.

This clonotype was observed many times. The V and J genes are TRBV4-3 and TRBJ1-5; D may be TRBD1 (6 bases). Trimming took off 0 bases at V and 7 bases at J, with 13 bases between the two ends. The germline gives CDR1 LGHNA, CDR2 YSLEER. The CDR3 is 15 residues long. The CDR3 bases are TGCGCCAGCAGCCAAGATTTCCAGGGGATGCAGCCCCAGCATTTT. Its translation: CASSQDFQGMQPQHF.

This clonotype has a count of ten or more. The CDR3 bases are TGTGCCAGCTCTTCGCCAGGGGAGGTCGGAGAGCAGTACTTC. Amino acids: CASSSPGEVGEQYF. The V call is TRBV6-2 or TRBV6-3, the J call TRBJ2-7; D may match TRBD1 or TRBD2 (6 bases each). The CDR3 runs to 14 residues. Germline CDR1 and CDR2: MNHEY and SVGEGT. V was shortened by 8 bases and J by 7 bases, with 21 bases between the two germline ends.

The chain joins TRBV11-2 to TRBJ2-7, with TRBD1 matching 8 bases. This CDR3 comprises 14 residues. The germline gives CDR1 SGHAT, CDR2 FQNNGV. V dropped 5 bases and J dropped 1; count of bases not matched to a gene: 4. The DNA of the CDR3 is TGTGCCAGCAGCGACCGGGACAGGTCCTACGAGCAGTACTTC. The encoded protein is CASSDRDRSYEQYF.

Comments on this clonotype: This may be a read error: a much more frequent sequence differs by one nucleotide. Since the CDR3 does not end with the conserved phenylalanine or tryptophan, this likely comes from a read error. The chain combines TRBV7-9 with TRBJ1-5; D is possibly TRBD1 (5 bases). The CDR3 is made up of 13 amino acids. Trimming cost V 4 bases and J 4 bases, with 8 bases left between them. CDR1 is SEHNR and CDR2 is FQNEAQ in the germline V gene (reference sequence). The CDR3 loop reads CASSSEGNQPQHL. In nucleotides, the CDR3 is TGTGCCAGCAGCTCAGAGGGGAATCAGCCCCAGCATCTT.

The rearrangement joins TRBV11-2 to TRBJ2-2, with 15 bases aligning to TRBD2. There are 17 residues in the CDR3. Trimming removed 5 bases from V and 6 bases from J; junction bases left unmatched: 7. Germline V gives CDR1 SGHAT, CDR2 FQNNGV. CDR3 residues: CASSTGLAGGPPGELFF. In DNA, the CDR3 is TGTGCCAGCAGCACGGGACTAGCGGGAGGCCCGCCCGGGGAGCTGTTTTTT.

The chain carries TRBV13 and TRBJ2-7, with unresolved D. Germline loops: CDR1 PRHDT, CDR2 FYEKMQ (reference sequence). Trimming pared 1 base from V and 3 bases from J, leaving 10 bases between. The CDR3 length is 14 residues. In DNA, the CDR3 is TGTGCCAGCAGCTTAGAAGAAAACCGCTACGAGCAGTACTTC. Protein product: CASSLEENRYEQYF.

The chain employs TRBV2 and TRBJ2-7; TRBD1 is a possible D gene (6 bases). The CDR3 has 13 amino acids. The germline V gene has CDR1 SNHLY and CDR2 FYNNEI. The V end lost 7 bases, the J end lost 8 bases, and 18 bases lay between the germline ends. CDR3 residues: CASMDSHYPKQYF. For the CDR3, the DNA is TGTGCCAGCATGGACAGCCACTACCCCAAGCAGTACTTC.

There are many counts of this clonotype. CDR3 amino acids: CASSPPGTLEQAFF. The CDR3 coding sequence is TGTGCCAGCAGCCCCCCCGGGACCCTCGAGCAGGCTTTCTTT. This chain links TRBV7-9 with TRBJ1-1; possible D gene TRBD1, 5 bases. Trimming took off 5 bases at V and 11 bases at J, with 21 bases between the two ends. CDR1 and CDR2 from the germline V gene are SEHNR and FQNEAQ (reference sequence). The CDR3 has 14 amino acids.

V usage is TRBV27 and J usage is TRBJ2-3, with D possibly being TRBD1 (5 bases). Trimming took 3 bases from V and 7 from J, leaving 14 bases between them. Germline V gene data show CDR1 as MNHEY and CDR2 as SMNVEV (reference sequence). The CDR3 is 14 amino acids. CDR3 loop: CASSFLQGVHTQYF. In nucleotides, the CDR3 is TGTGCCAGCAGTTTTCTCCAAGGGGTCCATACGCAGTATTTT.

This clonotype appeared many times. The V call is TRBV20-1, the J call TRBJ2-7, with D perhaps matching TRBD1 (6 bases). The CDR3 totals 12 residues. The germline gives CDR1 DFQATT, CDR2 SNEGSKA (reference sequence). The ends were cut back, 0 bases at V and 7 bases at J, with 10 bases in the middle. The CDR3 nucleotides read TGCAGTGCTAGAGATCAGGGGATGGAGCAGTACTTC. Translation: CSARDQGMEQYF.

This clonotype was seen many times. The V gene is TRBV28, the J gene TRBJ2-2; 10 bases fit TRBD2. The CDR3 totals 14 residues. Germline V gene data show CDR1 as MDHEN and CDR2 as SYDVKM. Trimming took 5 bases from V and 6 from J; bases not matched to a gene: 3. The CDR3 DNA sequence: TGTGCCAGCAGTAGCGGGAGGGCCCCCGGGGAGCTGTTTTTT. This encodes CASSSGRAPGELFF.

This clonotype was recorded many times. The V and J genes are TRBV4-3 and TRBJ2-6; 7 bases align to TRBD2. The ends lost 0 bases at V and 0 bases at J; junction bases unmatched: 5. Germline V gene lookup returns CDR1 LGHNA and CDR2 YSLEER. This CDR3 spans 18 amino acids. CDR3 nucleotide sequence: TGCGCCAGCAGCCAAGATAATAGCGGGTACTCTGGGGCCAACGTCCTGACTTTC. Translating it yields CASSQDNSGYSGANVLTF.

In its sample, this clonotype was seen a few times. This chain links TRBV15 with TRBJ2-2; D is possibly TRBD1 or TRBD2 (5 bases each). Trimming shortened V by 0 bases and J by 9 bases, and 11 bases separated the two germline ends. CDR3 length equals 14 residues. Germline V gene lookup returns CDR1 LNHNV and CDR2 YYDKDF (reference sequence). In DNA form, the CDR3 reads TGTGCCACCAGCAGAGATTTAGGGGACCGGGAGCTGTTTTTT. It codes for CATSRDLGDRELFF.

About this clonotype itself: A much larger clone differs by one base, so this may be a read error. This rearrangement joins TRBV5-1 to TRBJ2-3; TRBD2 agrees at 12 bases. Germline CDR1 is SGHRS and CDR2 is YFSETQ. CDR3 size: 15 residues. V was clipped by 3 bases and J by 6 bases; unmatched bases: 5. CDR3: CASSWPSGGGDTQYF. CDR3 coding DNA: TGCGCCAGCAGCTGGCCTAGCGGGGGGGGTGATACGCAGTATTTT. Filled out from reference TRBV5-1 and TRBJ2-3, the complete variable domain reads KAGVTQTPRYLIKTRGQQVTLSCSPISGHRSVSWYQQTPGQGLQFLFEYFSETQRNKGNFPGRFSGRQFSNSRSEMNVSTLELGDSALYLCASSWPSGGGDTQYFGPGTRLTVL.